The next 19 T cell receptor beta chains were all read from a single sample in a study of cytomegalovirus exposure and HLA in healthy donors. The data were produced by immunoSEQ multiplex PCR, yet TCRdb's version contains in-frame clones alone and is incomplete. The sample holds some 270,000 clones, 86% seen once. Sequencing was performed on PBMCs. All receptors derive from a woman aged 18-35 years in good health and CMV-seronegative.

The chain couples TRBV11-2 to TRBJ2-3, with 9 bases that match TRBD1. V gave up 6 bases and J gave up 3 bases; unmatched junction bases: 7. Germline loops: CDR1 SGHAT, CDR2 FQNNGV. CDR3 length: 15 amino acids. The CDR3 loop is CASRGPGQGTDTQYF. The CDR3 bases are TGTGCCAGCAGGGGACCGGGACAGGGAACAGATACGCAGTATTTT.

The chain links TRBV7-9 to TRBJ1-5, with a weak D call TRBD1 (5 bases). Germline V gene lookup returns CDR1 SEHNR and CDR2 FQNEAQ (reference sequence). V lost 5 bases and J lost 7, with 9 bases in between. The CDR3 totals 12 residues. The CDR3 region is CASSGGVQPQHF. In DNA, the CDR3 is TGTGCCAGCAGCGGGGGGGTCCAGCCCCAGCATTTT. Combining the CDR3 with reference TRBV7-9 and TRBJ1-5 gives the whole variable domain DTGVSQNPRHKITKRGQNVTFRCDPISEHNRLYWYRQTLGQGPEFLTYFQNEAQLEKSRLLSDRFSAERPKGSFSTLEIQRTEQGDSAMYLCASSGGVQPQHFGDGTRLSIL.

This clone has just one count. The genes are TRBV7-9 and TRBJ2-7; D not certain. Germline-derived CDR1 and CDR2 are SEHNR and FQNEAQ (reference sequence). V dropped 1 base and J dropped 2 bases, with 9 bases sitting between them. This CDR3 region has 14 residues. CDR3 nucleotides: TGTGCCAGCAGCTTAGATACAGCCCCCTACGAGCAGTACTTC. Translation gives CASSLDTAPYEQYF.

V gene TRBV19 combines with J gene TRBJ1-2; 7 bases are shared with TRBD1. Germline assignment: CDR1 LNHDA and CDR2 SQIVND (reference sequence). This CDR3 region has 14 residues. The junction had 5 bases not matched to a gene; V was cut back by 6 bases and J by 1 base. The chain's CDR3 is CASSHRGDNYGYTF. DNA of the CDR3: TGTGCCAGTAGCCACAGGGGTGATAACTATGGCTACACCTTC.

The CDR3 here is CASSFDRDPNYGYTF. Written as DNA, the CDR3 is TGTGCCAGCAGTTTTGACAGGGACCCTAACTATGGCTACACCTTC. The chain recombines TRBV6-5 with TRBJ1-2; 7 bases align to TRBD1. The CDR3 totals 15 residues. Germline V gene data show CDR1 as MNHEY and CDR2 as SVGAGI. The V gene end was trimmed by 4 bases and the J gene end by 0 bases; junction bases not matched to a gene: 5.

This CDR3 reads CASGDRTNTGELFF. For the CDR3, the DNA is TGTGCCAGTGGGGACAGAACGAACACCGGGGAGCTGTTTTTT. The gene calls are TRBV7-6 and TRBJ2-2, with 7 bases matching TRBD1. CDR3 size: 14 residues. CDR1 SGHVS and CDR2 FNYEAQ come from the germline V gene. J was trimmed by 0 bases and V by 9 bases; bases with no gene match: 4.

V gene TRBV18 combines with J gene TRBJ2-7, with D maybe TRBD2 (6 bases). Germline lookup yields CDR1 KGHSH and CDR2 LQKENI. The CDR3 runs 13 residues. Trimming pared 2 bases from V and 2 bases from J, leaving 7 bases between. CDR3 bases: TGTGCCAGCTCACCAGGGGAGGCCTACGAGCAGTACTTC. This sequence encodes CASSPGEAYEQYF.

The V and J genes are TRBV19 and TRBJ2-2, with 7 bases identical to TRBD1. CDR1 LNHDA and CDR2 SQIVND come from the germline V gene (reference sequence). V was pared by 3 bases and J by 4 bases, with 5 bases of the junction left unmatched. CDR3 length equals 15 residues. The CDR3 bases are TGTGCCAGTAGTATGTGGACAGGCGGCACCGGGGAGCTGTTTTTT. This translates into CASSMWTGGTGELFF.

The V gene is TRBV4-1, the J gene TRBJ2-7, with TRBD1 matching 8 bases. This CDR3 is 15 amino acids long. The J segment lost 5 bases and the V segment lost 4 bases, leaving 10 bases of the junction unmatched. Germline lookup yields CDR1 MGHRA and CDR2 YSYEKL. The CDR3 loop reads CASSLRSDRADEQYF. The CDR3 coding sequence is TGCGCCAGCAGCCTAAGGTCGGACAGGGCCGACGAGCAGTACTTC.

This chain joins TRBV28 and TRBJ1-2; TRBD1 matches at 8 bases. The J segment lost 5 bases and the V segment lost 2 bases, leaving 7 bases of the junction unmatched. The CDR3 totals 15 residues. CDR1 MDHEN and CDR2 SYDVKM come from the germline V gene. The chain's CDR3 is CASSLTGGFSYGYTF. The DNA of the CDR3 is TGTGCCAGCAGTTTAACAGGGGGTTTTTCGTATGGCTACACCTTC.

The genes are TRBV6-5 and TRBJ1-5; a possible D gene is TRBD1 (5 bases). Germline loops: CDR1 MNHEY, CDR2 SVGAGI. The V gene lost 6 bases and the J gene lost 4 bases, with 10 bases spanning the gap. The CDR3 runs to 13 residues. CDR3 sequence reads: CASSPDRNQPQHF. As DNA, the CDR3 is TGTGCCAGCAGCCCTGACAGAAATCAGCCCCAGCATTTT.

Turning to this clone: At one end, the junction sequence differs from germline, possibly due to a read error. The CDR3 DNA follows: TGTGCTAGCAGCCGGGGACAGGGGGCCTACGAGCAGTACTTC. It is translated as CASSRGQGAYEQYF. This sequence joins TRBV7-7 and TRBJ2-7; 11 bases map to TRBD1. Germline V gives CDR1 SSHAT, CDR2 FNYEAQ (reference sequence). The CDR3 contains 14 residues.

The chain recombines TRBV7-3 with TRBJ2-3; no clear D gene. CDR3 length equals 13 residues. The germline gives CDR1 SGHTA, CDR2 FQGTGA. Trimming removed 3 bases at V and 3 bases at J, with 7 bases between. This CDR3 reads CASSFLGTDTQYF. The CDR3 DNA reads as TGTGCCAGCAGCTTTCTAGGAACAGATACGCAGTATTTT.

This chain links TRBV14 with TRBJ2-7; 8 bases map to TRBD1. V was clipped by 4 bases and J by 5 bases; unmatched bases: 4. The CDR3 sequence is 13 residues long. CDR1 is SGHDN, CDR2 FVKESK, per germline. The CDR3 spells CASSRDRGDEQYF. For the CDR3, the DNA is TGTGCCAGCAGCCGAGACAGGGGAGACGAGCAGTACTTC. Together with reference TRBV14 and TRBJ2-7, the CDR3 gives the full variable domain: EAGVTQFPSHSVIEKGQTVTLRCDPISGHDNLYWYRRVMGKEIKFLLHFVKESKQDESGMPNNRFLAERTGGTYSTLKVQPAELEDSGVYFCASSRDRGDEQYFGPGTRLTVT.

The chain couples TRBV30 to TRBJ2-7; TRBD1 agrees at 8 bases. The J segment lost 7 bases and the V segment lost 5 bases, leaving 10 bases of the junction unmatched. Germline-derived CDR1 and CDR2 are GTSNPN and SVGIG (reference sequence). This CDR3 comprises 13 residues. CDR3 amino acids: CAWANGQGGEQYF. The DNA for the CDR3 is TGTGCCTGGGCTAACGGACAGGGAGGAGAGCAGTACTTC. Full variable domain (missing parts from reference TRBV30 and TRBJ2-7): SQTIHQWPATLVQPVGSPLSLECTVEGTSNPNLYWYRQAAGRGLQLLFYSVGIGQISSEVPQNLSASRPQDRQFILSSKKLLLSDSGFYLCAWANGQGGEQYFGPGTRLTVT.

The chain has TRBV5-6 and TRBJ1-4; unclear D gene. Germline-derived CDR1 and CDR2 are SGHDT and YYEEEE. The CDR3 has 16 amino acids. The ends were cut back, 2 bases at V and 3 bases at J, with 14 bases in the middle. The CDR3 nucleotides read TGTGCCAGCAGCTTTGGATTCGACTACTCTAATGAAAAACTGTTTTTT. Translation: CASSFGFDYSNEKLFF.

The J gene is TRBJ2-1, the V gene TRBV9; TRBD2 agrees at 9 bases. The junction had 6 bases not matched to a gene; V was cut back by 0 bases and J by 8 bases. CDR3 length: 15 residues. Looked up from germline, CDR1 is SGDLS and CDR2 is YYNGEE. This CDR3 is CASSVGGGRADEQFF. In DNA, the CDR3 is TGTGCCAGCAGCGTAGGGGGCGGGAGGGCCGATGAGCAGTTCTTC. Using reference TRBV9 and TRBJ2-1 for the parts outside the CDR3, the full variable domain is DSGVTQTPKHLITATGQRVTLRCSPRSGDLSVYWYQQSLDQGLQFLIQYYNGEERAKGNILERFSAQQFPDLHSELNLSSLELGDSALYFCASSVGGGRADEQFFGPGTRLTVL.

The genes are TRBV30 and TRBJ1-3; 9 bases map to TRBD1. The V gene end was trimmed by 2 bases and the J gene end by 2 bases; junction bases not matched to a gene: 1. This CDR3 spans 14 amino acids. Germline CDR1 GTSNPN, CDR2 SVGIG (reference sequence). The CDR3 sequence: CAWSTGGAGNTIYF. CDR3 DNA: TGTGCCTGGAGTACAGGGGGCGCTGGAAACACCATATATTTT.

V usage is TRBV11-3 and J usage is TRBJ2-7; tentatively, D is TRBD2 (5 bases). The germline V and J ends were trimmed by 5 bases and 1 base, with 18 bases remaining between them. The CDR3 extends over 16 amino acids. CDR1 and CDR2 (germline): SGHNT, YENEEA. CDR3 sequence reads: CASSPLGLASSYEQYF. The CDR3 DNA is TGTGCCAGCAGCCCTCTCGGGCTAGCCTCGTCCTACGAGCAGTACTTC.